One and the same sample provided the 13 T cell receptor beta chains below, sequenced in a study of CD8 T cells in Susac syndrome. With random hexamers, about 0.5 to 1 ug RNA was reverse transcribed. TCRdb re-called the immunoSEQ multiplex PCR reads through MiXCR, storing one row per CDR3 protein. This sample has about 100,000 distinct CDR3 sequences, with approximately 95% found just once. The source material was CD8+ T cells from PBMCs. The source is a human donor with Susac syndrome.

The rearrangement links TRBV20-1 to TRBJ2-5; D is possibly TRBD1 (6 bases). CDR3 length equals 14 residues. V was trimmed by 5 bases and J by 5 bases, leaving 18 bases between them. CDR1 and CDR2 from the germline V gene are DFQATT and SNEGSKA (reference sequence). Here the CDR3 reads CSAPPRKGGETQYF. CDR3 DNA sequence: TGCAGTGCTCCGCCCCGCAAAGGGGGTGAGACCCAGTACTTC.

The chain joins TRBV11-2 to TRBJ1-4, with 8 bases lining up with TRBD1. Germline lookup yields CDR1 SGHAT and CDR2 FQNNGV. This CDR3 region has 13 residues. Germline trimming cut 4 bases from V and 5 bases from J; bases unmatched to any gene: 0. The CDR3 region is CASSWTGNEKLFF. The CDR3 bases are TGTGCCAGCAGCTGGACAGGGAATGAAAAACTGTTTTTT. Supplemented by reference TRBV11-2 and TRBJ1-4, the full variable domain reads EAGVAQSPRYKIIEKRQSVAFWCNPISGHATLYWYQQILGQGPKLLIQFQNNGVVDDSQLPKDRFSAERLKGVDSTLKIQPAKLEDSAVYLCASSWTGNEKLFFGSGTQLSVL.

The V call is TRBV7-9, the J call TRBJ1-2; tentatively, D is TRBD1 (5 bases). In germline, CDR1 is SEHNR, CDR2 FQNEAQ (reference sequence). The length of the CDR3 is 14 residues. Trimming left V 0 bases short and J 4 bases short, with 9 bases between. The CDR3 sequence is CASSLATGFYGYTF. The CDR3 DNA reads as TGTGCCAGCAGCTTAGCAACAGGCTTCTATGGCTACACCTTC.

The CDR3 sequence: CSARDSEAFF. Here the CDR3 DNA reads TGCAGCGCTCGGGACAGCGAAGCTTTCTTT. The rearrangement joins TRBV29-1 to TRBJ1-1; 7 bases fit TRBD1. The junction had 4 bases not matched to a gene; V was cut back by 7 bases and J by 8 bases. Germline lookup yields CDR1 SQVTM and CDR2 ANQGSEA. The CDR3 extends over 10 amino acids.

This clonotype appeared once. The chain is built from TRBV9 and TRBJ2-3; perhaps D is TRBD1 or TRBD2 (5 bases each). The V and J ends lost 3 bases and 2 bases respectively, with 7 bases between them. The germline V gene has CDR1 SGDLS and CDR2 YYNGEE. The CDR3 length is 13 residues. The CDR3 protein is CASSAGATDTQYF. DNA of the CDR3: TGTGCCAGCAGCGCCGGGGCCACAGATACGCAGTATTTT. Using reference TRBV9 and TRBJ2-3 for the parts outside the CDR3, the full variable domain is DSGVTQTPKHLITATGQRVTLRCSPRSGDLSVYWYQQSLDQGLQFLIQYYNGEERAKGNILERFSAQQFPDLHSELNLSSLELGDSALYFCASSAGATDTQYFGPGTRLTVL.

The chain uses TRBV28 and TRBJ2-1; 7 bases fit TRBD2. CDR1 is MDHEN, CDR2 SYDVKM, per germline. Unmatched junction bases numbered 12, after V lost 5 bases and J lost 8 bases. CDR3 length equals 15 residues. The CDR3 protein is CASSLLAGGVHEQFF. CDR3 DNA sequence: TGTGCCAGCAGTCTGTTAGCGGGCGGGGTCCATGAGCAGTTCTTC.

CDR3 sequence: CASRRPGALTEAFF. The CDR3 bases are TGTGCCAGCAGACGCCCAGGGGCACTCACTGAAGCTTTCTTT. The V and J genes are TRBV28 and TRBJ1-1, with D tentatively TRBD1 (6 bases). The length of the CDR3 is 14 residues. V lost 6 bases and J lost 4, with 15 bases in between. CDR1 is MDHEN, CDR2 SYDVKM, per germline.

CDR3 amino acids: CSAEDKTGLETQYF. The CDR3 DNA reads as TGCAGCGCGGAAGACAAGACAGGGTTGGAGACCCAGTACTTC. V and J are TRBV29-1 and TRBJ2-5; TRBD1 matches 7 bases. V trimming: 7 bases; J trimming: 5 bases; junction bases outside the gene matches: 13. Looked up from germline, CDR1 is SQVTM and CDR2 is ANQGSEA. This CDR3 contains 14 residues.

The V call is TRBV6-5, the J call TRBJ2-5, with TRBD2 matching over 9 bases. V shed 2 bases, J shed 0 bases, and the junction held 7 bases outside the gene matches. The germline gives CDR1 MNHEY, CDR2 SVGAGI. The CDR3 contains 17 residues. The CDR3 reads CASSYRPSGVYQETQYF. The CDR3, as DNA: TGTGCCAGCAGTTACAGGCCTAGCGGGGTTTACCAAGAGACCCAGTACTTC.

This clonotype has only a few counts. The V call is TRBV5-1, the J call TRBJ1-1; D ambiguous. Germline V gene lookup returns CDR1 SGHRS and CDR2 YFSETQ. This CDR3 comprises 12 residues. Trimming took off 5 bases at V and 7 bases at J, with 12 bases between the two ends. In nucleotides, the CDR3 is TGCGCCAGCAGTCGGACGGCCGATGAAGCTTTCTTT. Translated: CASSRTADEAFF.

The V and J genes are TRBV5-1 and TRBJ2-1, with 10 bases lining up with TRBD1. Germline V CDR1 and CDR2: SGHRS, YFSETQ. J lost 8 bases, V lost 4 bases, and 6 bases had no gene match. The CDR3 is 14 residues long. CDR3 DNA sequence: TGCGCCAGCAGCAACCGACAGGGGGCCTATGAGCAGTTCTTC. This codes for CASSNRQGAYEQFF.

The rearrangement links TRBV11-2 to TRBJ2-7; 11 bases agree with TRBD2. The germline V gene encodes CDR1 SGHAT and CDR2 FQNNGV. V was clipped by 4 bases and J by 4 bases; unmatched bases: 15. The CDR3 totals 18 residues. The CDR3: CASSSPNGRLAGKYEQYF. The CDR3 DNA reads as TGTGCCAGCAGCTCACCAAACGGGAGACTAGCGGGGAAATACGAGCAGTACTTC.

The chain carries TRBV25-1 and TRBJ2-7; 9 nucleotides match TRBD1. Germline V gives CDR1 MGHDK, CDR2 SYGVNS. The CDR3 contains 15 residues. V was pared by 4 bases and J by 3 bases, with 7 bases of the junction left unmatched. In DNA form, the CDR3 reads TGTGCCAGCAGTGCCGGACAGGGGCTGGGCTACGAGCAGTACTTC. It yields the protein CASSAGQGLGYEQYF.